This T cell receptor beta chain was retrieved from a study of T cell responses to AZD1222 COVID-19 vaccine. Looked up from germline, CDR1 is SEHNR and CDR2 is FQNEAQ (reference sequence). The CDR3 consists of 16 residues. V lost 1 base and J lost 5; bases outside the gene matches: 10. Libraries were prepared by immunoSEQ multiplex PCR; TCRdb keeps only in-frame clonotypes and omits some of them. This sample carries 75,000 to 90,000 clones, 75% to 90% of them seen once, and the ten largest clones take 2.4%. This TCR was sampled from an adult in good health. This chain uses TRBV7-9 with TRBJ2-7; 8 bases fit TRBD1. Here the sequenced sample was peripheral blood, taken on day 0 of AZD1222 vaccination. Written as DNA, the CDR3 is TGTGCCAGCAGCTTAGGTTGGACAGGGAAAGTGGACGAGCAGTACTTC. This sequence encodes CASSLGWTGKVDEQYF.